Shown below are 22 T cell receptor beta chains from a single sample sequenced in a study of cytomegalovirus exposure and HLA in healthy donors. The PCR used 60 Vbeta and 13 Jbeta primers. The data were produced by immunoSEQ multiplex PCR, yet TCRdb's version contains in-frame clones alone and is incomplete. The sample records some 190,000 clones, approximately 80% being singletons. The source material was PBMCs. The receptors originated from a girl under 18 in good health and CMV-seropositive.

This chain joins TRBV5-1 and TRBJ2-5; 7 bases fit TRBD1. The CDR3 consists of 15 residues. Germline CDR1 is SGHRS and CDR2 is YFSETQ. The trim removed 3 bases at V and 2 bases at J, leaving 7 bases unmatched. CDR3: CASSSAGTAQETQYF. The CDR3 DNA follows: TGCGCCAGCAGCTCGGCCGGGACAGCACAAGAGACCCAGTACTTC.

The chain joins TRBV27 to TRBJ1-5, with D tentatively TRBD1 (6 bases). The V end was cut by 7 bases, the J end by 0 bases, with 13 bases between. CDR3 size: 15 residues. CDR1 is MNHEY and CDR2 is SMNVEV in the germline V gene (reference sequence). CDR3 in amino acids: CASMPGDLSNQPQHF. The DNA for the CDR3 is TGTGCCAGCATGCCAGGGGACCTTAGCAATCAGCCCCAGCATTTT.

The genes are TRBV25-1 and TRBJ2-3, with 10 bases identical to TRBD2. The germline CDR1 and CDR2 sequences are MGHDK and SYGVNS. The CDR3 loop spans 16 amino acids. V shed 3 bases and J 2 bases; nucleotides not matched to a gene: 5. This CDR3 reads CASSDGTSADTDTQYF. As DNA, the CDR3 is TGTGCCAGCAGTGATGGGACTAGCGCAGACACAGATACGCAGTATTTT.

The J gene is TRBJ1-2, the V gene TRBV30; 7 bases match TRBD1. This CDR3 contains 12 residues. Germline V CDR1 and CDR2: GTSNPN, SVGIG (reference sequence). The V segment lost 3 bases and the J segment 9 bases; nucleotides outside the gene matches: 7. CDR3 sequence (DNA): TGTGCCTGGAGCGACAGGGAGTTCAGCTACACCTTC. It specifies CAWSDREFSYTF.

This chain uses TRBV27 with TRBJ1-5, with D unresolved. Trimming removed 5 bases from V and 0 bases from J, with 11 bases in between. The CDR3 spans 15 residues. Germline V gene sequence: CDR1 MNHEY, CDR2 SMNVEV (reference sequence). CDR3 DNA: TGTGCCAGCAGTCCCGCACAGCTTAGCAATCAGCCCCAGCATTTT. Amino acid sequence: CASSPAQLSNQPQHF.

This sequence joins TRBV5-1 and TRBJ2-5; TRBD2 matches at 9 bases. The CDR3 runs 15 residues. Germline CDR1 is SGHRS and CDR2 is YFSETQ. V was clipped by 3 bases and J by 2 bases; unmatched bases: 5. The CDR3 region is CASSSSSGRQETQYF. The CDR3 bases are TGCGCCAGCAGCTCCTCCAGCGGGAGGCAAGAGACCCAGTACTTC.

V and J are TRBV6-5 and TRBJ1-1; 8 nucleotides match TRBD1. The V gene end was trimmed by 2 bases and the J gene end by 4 bases; junction bases not matched to a gene: 9. Germline V gene data show CDR1 as MNHEY and CDR2 as SVGAGI. There are 16 residues in the CDR3. The CDR3 sequence: CASSYRKQGGPTEAFF. The CDR3 DNA reads TGTGCCAGCAGTTACCGGAAACAGGGGGGACCCACTGAAGCTTTCTTT.

This rearrangement joins TRBV27 to TRBJ2-2, with 7 bases that match TRBD2. Germline loops: CDR1 MNHEY, CDR2 SMNVEV (reference sequence). The CDR3 sequence is 16 residues long. After removal of 6 bases from V and 5 bases from J, the junction contained 12 bases not matched to a gene. CDR3 DNA: TGTGCCAGCAGCCTCCGGGGCGGGAGAGGGACCGGGGAGCTGTTTTTT. Amino acid sequence: CASSLRGGRGTGELFF.

The CDR3 here is CASSLRVSSGNTIYF. The CDR3 nucleotides read TGTGCCAGCTCCCTCAGGGTTAGCTCTGGAAACACCATATATTTT. The chain links TRBV18 to TRBJ1-3; possibly TRBD1 for D (5 bases). The CDR3 loop spans 15 amino acids. Trimming stripped 6 bases from V and 0 bases from J, with 12 bases between. The V gene's germline CDR1 is KGHSH and CDR2 LQKENI.

The chain combines TRBV4-1 with TRBJ2-1, with D possibly being TRBD2 (6 bases). CDR3 length equals 15 residues. CDR1 and CDR2 (germline): MGHRA, YSYEKL. V shed 1 base and J shed 8 bases, with 15 bases lying between them. The CDR3 loop reads CASSQGNGRGDEQFF. CDR3 nucleotides: TGCGCCAGCAGCCAAGGAAACGGGAGAGGGGATGAGCAGTTCTTC.

The chain has TRBV4-3 and TRBJ2-7, with D tentatively TRBD1 (6 bases). The length of the CDR3 is 16 residues. Germline CDR1 and CDR2: LGHNA and YSLEER. The germline V and J ends were trimmed by 2 bases and 0 bases, with 14 bases remaining between them. The CDR3: CASSQTQGMSSYEQYF. As DNA, the CDR3 is TGCGCCAGCAGCCAAACACAGGGTATGAGCTCCTACGAGCAGTACTTC.

This clone was detected a few times. V gene TRBV6-6 combines with J gene TRBJ1-1; no firm D call. This CDR3 comprises 14 residues. Trimming cost V 2 bases and J 1 base, with 8 bases left between them. Germline lookup yields CDR1 MNHNY and CDR2 SVGAGI (reference sequence). Here the CDR3 reads CASSYNPGNTEAFF. For the CDR3, the DNA is TGTGCCAGCAGTTACAATCCGGGGAACACTGAAGCTTTCTTT.

This chain uses TRBV10-3 with TRBJ2-2; tentative D call: TRBD2 (5 bases). The germline V and J ends were trimmed by 8 bases and 3 bases, with 19 bases remaining between them. CDR3 size: 16 residues. Looked up from germline, CDR1 is ENHRY and CDR2 is SYGVKD. DNA of the CDR3: TGTGCCATCTCGACGACCCCTAGCTGGTACACCGGGGAGCTGTTTTTT. Its translation: CAISTTPSWYTGELFF.

CDR3 in amino acids: CSVTGGTGELFF. The CDR3 nucleotides read TGCAGCGTTACAGGGGGCACCGGGGAGCTGTTTTTT. This chain uses TRBV29-1 with TRBJ2-2; TRBD1 matches 8 bases. CDR3 size: 12 residues. J gave up 4 bases and V 5 bases, and 0 bases lay outside the gene matches. Germline CDR1 reads SQVTM; CDR2 reads ANQGSEA.

V is TRBV5-1 and J is TRBJ2-7; D call uncertain. The CDR3 is 13 amino acids. Trimming cost V 2 bases and J 1 base, with 7 bases left between them. The germline CDR1 and CDR2 sequences are SGHRS and YFSETQ. The CDR3 DNA reads as TGCGCCAGCAGCTTTGCCAGGTCCTACGAGCAGTACTTC. It yields the protein CASSFARSYEQYF.

The V gene is TRBV6-5, the J gene TRBJ2-1; 10 bases align to TRBD2. The CDR3 loop spans 16 amino acids. After removal of 2 bases from V and 8 bases from J, the junction contained 9 bases not matched to a gene. CDR1 and CDR2 (germline): MNHEY, SVGAGI. This CDR3 reads CASSYPSKSGRDEQFF. The DNA for the CDR3 is TGTGCCAGCAGTTACCCTTCGAAAAGCGGGAGGGATGAGCAGTTCTTC.

CDR3 residues: CASSLFSLGTSNTGELFF. The DNA of the CDR3 is TGTGCCAGCAGTTTATTTAGTCTTGGGACTTCGAACACCGGGGAGCTGTTTTTT. This rearrangement joins TRBV27 to TRBJ2-2; a possible D gene is TRBD2 (6 bases). The CDR3 loop spans 18 amino acids. CDR1 is MNHEY and CDR2 is SMNVEV in the germline V gene (reference sequence). Trimming pared 1 base from V and 0 bases from J, leaving 15 bases between.

The J gene is TRBJ2-3, the V gene TRBV18; 8 bases align to TRBD1. The trim removed 6 bases at V and 5 bases at J, leaving 4 bases unmatched. CDR3 length: 13 residues. Germline V gene sequence: CDR1 KGHSH, CDR2 LQKENI. The CDR3 DNA is TGTGCCAGCTCGCGCGGACAGGGAGATACGCAGTATTTT. It encodes CASSRGQGDTQYF.

This rearrangement joins TRBV27 to TRBJ1-5, with 8 positions matching TRBD1. This CDR3 has 14 residues. CDR1 and CDR2 (germline): MNHEY, SMNVEV (reference sequence). With V trimmed by 6 bases and J by 7 bases, 8 bases remained unmatched. CDR3 DNA: TGTGCCAGCAGCGCTGACAGGGGCGGACAGCCCCAGCATTTT. Translated, it gives CASSADRGGQPQHF.

V and J are TRBV10-3 and TRBJ1-1; D might be TRBD1 (6 bases). Germline V gene sequence: CDR1 ENHRY, CDR2 SYGVKD. The ends were cut back, 6 bases at V and 4 bases at J, with 18 bases in the middle. The CDR3 extends over 15 amino acids. This chain's CDR3 is CAISTSGADPTEAFF. DNA of the CDR3: TGTGCCATCAGCACGTCAGGGGCCGATCCCACTGAAGCTTTCTTT.

The chain combines TRBV2 with TRBJ1-2, with 7 bases identical to TRBD1. Germline V CDR1 and CDR2: SNHLY, FYNNEI. This CDR3 has 13 amino acids. V dropped 4 bases and J dropped 5; count of bases not matched to a gene: 4. The CDR3 is CASSAGTAYGYTF. In DNA form, the CDR3 reads TGTGCCAGCAGTGCCGGGACAGCGTATGGCTACACCTTC.

J is TRBJ1-1 and V is TRBV5-6, with TRBD1 matching over 7 bases. Trimming cost V 4 bases and J 0 bases; bases outside gene matches: 12. The CDR3 runs to 17 residues. Germline CDR1 reads SGHDT; CDR2 reads YYEEEE. CDR3 in DNA: TGTGCCAGCAGCCGGGGGTTCAGGGGGAGAATGAACACTGAAGCTTTCTTT. Amino acid sequence: CASSRGFRGRMNTEAFF.